This T cell receptor (beta chain) was sequenced in a study of PD-1 blockade in mismatch repair-deficient tumors (dated 2017 in TCRdb). Some background on the complete study: Between late 2013 and 2016, around 91 consecutive patients with eleven to twelve mismatch repair-deficient cancer types, all previously treated and progressing, were enrolled in the trial. Tumor-associated T cell clones in the peripheral blood of patients responding to PD-1 blockade were tracked using deep sequencing of TCR CDR3 regions.

Library preparation was by the immunoSEQ multiplex PCR assay. TCRdb re-hosts the immuneACCESS table, in-frame sequences only. Its copies lack some clones; in the studies checked, an unresolved V gene accounts for under half of them, and the cause for the rest is not known. For this sample the table gives 15,000 or so clones, of which approximately 80% were detected only once. Jointly, the top ten make up approximately 2% of the sample. Points on this clone: Its binding antigen is unknown. No base quality values were provided; no much bigger clone lies one nucleotide off.

For every enrolled patient, mismatch repair deficiency was confirmed by either polymerase chain reaction or immunohistochemistry. A few patients who responded to pembrolizumab therapy underwent TCR sequencing. The phase II trial prospectively tested pembrolizumab PD-1 blockade in advanced mismatch repair-deficient cancers regardless of tissue of origin. Peripheral blood T cell samples were gathered serially, both before PD-1 blockade started and at multiple time points afterward. Blood sampling times were reported as weeks after the first pembrolizumab dose. The research as a whole found: Tumor-resident clones, often undetectable in blood before treatment, expanded rapidly after pembrolizumab and then contracted, generally before radiologic responses.

From cysteine to phenylalanine, the CDR3 is 14 amino acids long. Only the CDR3 DNA is retained, 42 bases long and in frame from the first base. Ends trimmed: V by 6 bases, J by 2 bases; bases unmatched to a gene: 5. Sequences WSHSY (CDR1) and SAAADI (CDR2) are obtained from the germline V gene. The receptor's source is an adult with mismatch repair-deficient cancer. The sequenced sample was PBMCs, obtained less than 15 weeks after starting pembrolizumab. The chain uses TRBV10-2 and TRBJ2-3; 7 bases in the junction line up with TRBD2. Read as DNA, the sequence is TGCGCCAGCAGGTTAGCGGGCTTCACAGATACGCAGTATTTT. Its translation is CASRLAGFTDTQYF.